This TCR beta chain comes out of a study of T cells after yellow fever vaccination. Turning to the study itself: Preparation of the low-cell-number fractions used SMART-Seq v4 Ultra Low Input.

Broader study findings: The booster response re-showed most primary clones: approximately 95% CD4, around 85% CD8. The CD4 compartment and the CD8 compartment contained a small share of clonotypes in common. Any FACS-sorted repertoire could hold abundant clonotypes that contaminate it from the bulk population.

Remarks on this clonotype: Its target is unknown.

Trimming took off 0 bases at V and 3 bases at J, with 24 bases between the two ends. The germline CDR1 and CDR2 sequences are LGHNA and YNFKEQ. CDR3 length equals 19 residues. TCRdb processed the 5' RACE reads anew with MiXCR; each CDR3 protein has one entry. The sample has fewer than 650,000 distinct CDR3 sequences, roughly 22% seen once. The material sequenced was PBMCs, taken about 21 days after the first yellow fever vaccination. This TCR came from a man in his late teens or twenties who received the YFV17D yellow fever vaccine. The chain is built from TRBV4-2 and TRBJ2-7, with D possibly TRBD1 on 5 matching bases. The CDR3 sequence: CASSQEGATRARPHYEQYV. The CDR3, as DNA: TGTGCCAGCAGCCAAGAAGGGGCTACAAGGGCCCGACCTCACTACGAGCAGTACGTC.